The subject of this entry is one T cell receptor beta chain. Its antigen is undetermined. This sample also contains other DNA sequences that code for the same CDR3. Sequencing used immunoSEQ multiplex PCR; TCRdb keeps in-frame clones, though not all of them. The sample consists of under 150,000 clones, about 85% of them appearing once. V lost 0 bases and J lost 5, with 1 base in between. There are 11 residues in the CDR3. The germline CDR1 and CDR2 sequences are MNHEY and SVGAGI. This sample is part of a study of PD-1 blockade in mismatch repair-deficient tumors. Study-level information: Patients had approximately 12 mismatch repair-deficient cancer types, all previously treated and progressing.

All patients were mismatch repair deficient, assessed by either PCR or immunohistochemistry. A few pembrolizumab responders had their TCRs sequenced. General study results and limits: Tumor-resident clones, often undetectable pretreatment in blood, expanded then contracted after pembrolizumab.

This material consisted of peripheral blood, taken 44 weeks after starting pembrolizumab. The receptor was derived from an adult with mismatch repair-deficient cancer. The chain uses TRBV6-5 and TRBJ2-5, with D hard to call. CDR3 DNA: TGTGCCAGCAGTTACTCCGAGACCCAGTACTTC. As protein: CASSYSETQYF.